This record covers a single TCR beta chain. Its antigen is still unknown. The sample belongs to a study of Graves' ophthalmopathy and Graves' hyperthyroidism. Study results and caveats: It was with roughly 71% sensitivity and around 75% specificity that the model predicted ophthalmopathy progression.

Germline values: CDR1 SGDLS, CDR2 YYNGEE. Trimming removed 6 bases from V and 4 bases from J; junction bases left unmatched: 6. The CDR3 sequence is 14 residues long. Transcripts of RNA were the source for amplifying TCR beta CDR3 regions. An initial RT-PCR round employing HTBI primers preceded a second-round multiplex PCR. TCRdb used MiXCR to reprocess the multiplex PCR reads, holding one entry per CDR3 protein. This sample has 230,000 or so distinct CDR3 sequences, with less than 55% found just once. The TCR sequence derives from an adult man with Graves' ophthalmopathy. Input material: peripheral blood. The rearrangement uses TRBV9 and TRBJ1-4; 7 nucleotides agree with TRBD1. The CDR3 loop is CASTSGTDNEKLFF. CDR3 nucleotide sequence: TGTGCCAGCACCTCCGGGACAGATAATGAAAAACTGTTTTTT.